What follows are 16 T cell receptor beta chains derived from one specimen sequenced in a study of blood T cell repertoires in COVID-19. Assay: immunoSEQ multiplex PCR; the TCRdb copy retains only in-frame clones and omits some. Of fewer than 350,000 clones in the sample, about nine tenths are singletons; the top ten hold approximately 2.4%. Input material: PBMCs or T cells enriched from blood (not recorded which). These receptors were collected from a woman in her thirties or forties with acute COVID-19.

In DNA form, the CDR3 reads TGCGCCAGCAGTGAGTCGGGGCCGCGGGAGACCCAGTACTTC. This gives the protein CASSESGPRETQYF. V usage is TRBV10-2 and J usage is TRBJ2-5; D is perhaps TRBD1 (5 bases). Germline V gene sequence: CDR1 WSHSY, CDR2 SAAADI. V was trimmed by 0 bases and J by 5 bases, leaving 10 bases between them. The CDR3 covers 14 residues.

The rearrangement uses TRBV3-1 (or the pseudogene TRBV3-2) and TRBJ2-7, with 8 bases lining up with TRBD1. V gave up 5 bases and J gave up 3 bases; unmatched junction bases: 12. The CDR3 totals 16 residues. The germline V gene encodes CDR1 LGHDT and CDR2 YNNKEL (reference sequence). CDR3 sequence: CASSYHDRGLSYEQYF. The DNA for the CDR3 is TGTGCCAGCAGCTACCACGACAGGGGTTTGAGCTACGAGCAGTACTTC.

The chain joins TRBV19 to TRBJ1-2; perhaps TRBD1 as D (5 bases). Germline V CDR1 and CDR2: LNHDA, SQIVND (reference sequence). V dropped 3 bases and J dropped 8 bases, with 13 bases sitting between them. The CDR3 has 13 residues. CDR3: CASSMGRVRGYTF. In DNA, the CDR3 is TGTGCCAGTAGTATGGGCAGGGTGAGAGGCTACACCTTC.

In nucleotides, the CDR3 is TGTGCCAGCAGCCCTCTGGCAGATGGAAACACCATATATTTT. Protein product: CASSPLADGNTIYF. V usage is TRBV7-9 and J usage is TRBJ1-3; no firm D call. The CDR3 is made up of 14 amino acids. V was trimmed by 5 bases and J by 3 bases, leaving 11 bases between them. Germline V lookup: CDR1 SEHNR, CDR2 FQNEAQ (reference sequence).

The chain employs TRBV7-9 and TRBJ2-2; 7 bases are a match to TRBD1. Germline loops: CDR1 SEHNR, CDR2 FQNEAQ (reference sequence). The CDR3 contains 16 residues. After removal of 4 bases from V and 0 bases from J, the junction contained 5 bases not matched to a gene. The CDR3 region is CASSWTGTANTGELFF. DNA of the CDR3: TGTGCCAGCAGCTGGACCGGGACAGCGAACACCGGGGAGCTGTTTTTT. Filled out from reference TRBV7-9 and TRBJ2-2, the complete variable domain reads DTGVSQNPRHKITKRGQNVTFRCDPISEHNRLYWYRQTLGQGPEFLTYFQNEAQLEKSRLLSDRFSAERPKGSFSTLEIQRTEQGDSAMYLCASSWTGTANTGELFFGEGSRLTVL.

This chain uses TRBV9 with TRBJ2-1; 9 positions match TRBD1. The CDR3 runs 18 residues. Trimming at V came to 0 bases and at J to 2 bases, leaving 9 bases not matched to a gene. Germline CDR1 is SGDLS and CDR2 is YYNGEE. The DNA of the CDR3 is TGTGCCAGCAGCGTAGCTACCGGGGACAGGGCCACCTACAATGAGCAGTTCTTC. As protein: CASSVATGDRATYNEQFF.

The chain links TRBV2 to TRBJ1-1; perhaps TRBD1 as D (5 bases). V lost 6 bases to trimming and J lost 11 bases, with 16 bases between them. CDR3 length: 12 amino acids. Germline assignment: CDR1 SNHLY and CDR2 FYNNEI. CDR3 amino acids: CASREGQGFAFF. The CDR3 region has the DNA TGTGCCAGCAGGGAGGGGCAGGGCTTTGCTTTCTTT.

CDR3 DNA sequence: TGTGCCAGCAGTGTCGAAGTCGGTGAGCAGTTCTTC. Translation gives CASSVEVGEQFF. The chain uses TRBV2 and TRBJ2-1; unclear D gene. CDR1 SNHLY and CDR2 FYNNEI come from the germline V gene. The CDR3 covers 12 residues. Trimming cost V 4 bases and J 9 bases, with 10 bases left between them.

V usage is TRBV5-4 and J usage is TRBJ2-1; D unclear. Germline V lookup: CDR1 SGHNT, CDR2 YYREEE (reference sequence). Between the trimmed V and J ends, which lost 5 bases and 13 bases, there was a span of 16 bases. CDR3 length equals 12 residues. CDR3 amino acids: CASRPPGGVQFF. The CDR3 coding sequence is TGTGCCAGCAGACCCCCGGGTGGTGTTCAGTTCTTC. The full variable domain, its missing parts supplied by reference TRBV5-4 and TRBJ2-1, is ETGVTQSPTHLIKTRGQQVTLRCSSQSGHNTVSWYQQALGQGPQFIFQYYREEENGRGNFPPRFSGLQFPNYSSELNVNALELDDSALYLCASRPPGGVQFFGPGTRLTVL.

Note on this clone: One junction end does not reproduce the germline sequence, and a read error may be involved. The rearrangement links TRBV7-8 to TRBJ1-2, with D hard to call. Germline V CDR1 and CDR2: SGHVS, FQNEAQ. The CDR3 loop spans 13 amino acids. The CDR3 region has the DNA TGTGCCAGCAGCTTAGCGTTATCGAAAGACAAGCTCTTC. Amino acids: CASSLALSKDKLF. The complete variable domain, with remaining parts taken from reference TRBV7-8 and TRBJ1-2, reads GAGVSQSPRYKVAKRGQDVALRCDPISGHVSLFWYQQALGQGPEFLTYFQNEAQLDKSGLPSDRFFAERPEGSVSTLKIQRTQQEDSAVYLCASSLALSKDKLFGSGTRLTVV.

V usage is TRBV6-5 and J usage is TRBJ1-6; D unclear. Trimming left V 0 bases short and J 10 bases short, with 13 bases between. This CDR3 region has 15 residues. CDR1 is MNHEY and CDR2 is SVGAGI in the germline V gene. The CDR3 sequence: CASSYSTQAGSPLHF. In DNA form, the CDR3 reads TGTGCCAGCAGTTACTCGACCCAAGCAGGATCACCCCTCCACTTT.

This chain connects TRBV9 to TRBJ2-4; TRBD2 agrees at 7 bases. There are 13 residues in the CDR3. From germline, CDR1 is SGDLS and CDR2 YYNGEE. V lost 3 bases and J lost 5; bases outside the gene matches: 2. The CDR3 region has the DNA TGTGCCAGCAGCGCGGGAGGTGAAAACATTCAGTACTTC. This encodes CASSAGGENIQYF.

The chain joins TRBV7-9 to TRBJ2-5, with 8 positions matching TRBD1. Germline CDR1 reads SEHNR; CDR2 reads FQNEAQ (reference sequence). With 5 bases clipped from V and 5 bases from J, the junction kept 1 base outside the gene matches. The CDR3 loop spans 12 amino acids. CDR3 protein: CASSRDRETQYF. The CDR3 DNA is TGTGCCAGCAGCAGGGACAGGGAGACCCAGTACTTC.

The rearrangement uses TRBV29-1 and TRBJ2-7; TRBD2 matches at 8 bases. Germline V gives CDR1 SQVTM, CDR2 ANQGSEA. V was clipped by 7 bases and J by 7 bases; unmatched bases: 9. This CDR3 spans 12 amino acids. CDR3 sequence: CSASGRLREQYF. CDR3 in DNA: TGCAGCGCTAGCGGGCGGCTACGGGAGCAGTACTTC.

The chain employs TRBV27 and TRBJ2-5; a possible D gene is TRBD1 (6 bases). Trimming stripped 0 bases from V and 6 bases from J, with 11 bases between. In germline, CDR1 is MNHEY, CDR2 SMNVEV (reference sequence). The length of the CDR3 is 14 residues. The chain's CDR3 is CASSLSTGRQTQYF. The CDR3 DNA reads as TGTGCCAGCAGTTTATCGACAGGTCGCCAGACCCAGTACTTC.

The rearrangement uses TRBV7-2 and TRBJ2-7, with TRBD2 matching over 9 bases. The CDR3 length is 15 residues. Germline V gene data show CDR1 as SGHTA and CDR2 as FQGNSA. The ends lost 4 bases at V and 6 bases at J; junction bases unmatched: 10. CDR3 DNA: TGTGCCAGCAGCTACCAGAGCGGGAGGTTCAGCGAGCAGTACTTC. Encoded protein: CASSYQSGRFSEQYF.